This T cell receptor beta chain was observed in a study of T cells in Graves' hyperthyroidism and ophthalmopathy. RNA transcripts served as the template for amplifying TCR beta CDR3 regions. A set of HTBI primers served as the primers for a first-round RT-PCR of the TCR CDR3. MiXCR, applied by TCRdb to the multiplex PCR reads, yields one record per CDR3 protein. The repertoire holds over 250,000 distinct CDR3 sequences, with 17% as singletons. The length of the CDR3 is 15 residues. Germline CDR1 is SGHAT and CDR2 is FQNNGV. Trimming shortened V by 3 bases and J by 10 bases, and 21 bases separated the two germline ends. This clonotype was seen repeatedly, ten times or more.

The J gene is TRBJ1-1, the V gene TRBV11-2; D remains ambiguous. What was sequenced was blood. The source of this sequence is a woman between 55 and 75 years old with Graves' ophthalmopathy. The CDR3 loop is CASSLPHRELELAFF. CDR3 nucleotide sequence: TGTGCCAGCAGCTTGCCCCACCGGGAGCTGGAATTAGCTTTCTTT.